The sequence of this T cell receptor (beta chain) was determined in a study of T-cell reconstitution after alpha-beta-depleted transplantation in children. A TCRbeta library incorporating unique molecular identifiers was prepared. Each CDR3 protein gets one entry after TCRdb re-called the PCR reads with MiXCR. In the table there are about 610,000 distinct CDR3 sequences, over 9.5% of which are singletons. This clonotype came up many times. Germline-derived CDR1 and CDR2 are MDHEN and SYDVKM. The CDR3 consists of 15 residues. Trimming pared 2 bases from V and 3 bases from J, leaving 10 bases between. This TCR derives from a human donor who donated a stem cell graft to a child with acute myeloid leukemia. The material sequenced was PBMCs from the stem cell graft donor, taken from the stem cell graft. The chain carries TRBV28 and TRBJ2-2; possibly TRBD2 for D (6 bases). The CDR3 spells CASSLEGGYTGELFF. The CDR3 DNA reads as TGTGCCAGCAGTTTAGAGGGAGGCTACACCGGGGAGCTGTTTTTT.